The 25 T cell receptor beta chains below all came from one sample that was sequenced in a study of CD8 T cells in Susac syndrome. Reverse transcription of roughly 0.5 to 1 ug RNA was carried out with random hexamers. One entry per CDR3 protein, called by TCRdb with MiXCR from the immunoSEQ multiplex PCR reads. The sample yields about 150,000 distinct CDR3 sequences, approximately 95% seen once. The material sequenced was CD4+ T cells from PBMCs. The receptors originated from a human donor with multiple sclerosis.

The V and J genes are TRBV28 and TRBJ2-7; D is perhaps TRBD2 (6 bases). V lost 6 bases, J lost 0 bases, and 15 bases lay in between. Germline V gene sequence: CDR1 MDHEN, CDR2 SYDVKM. This CDR3 contains 15 residues. CDR3 coding DNA: TGTGCCAGCAGGTTTAGCGGCCTTAGCTCCTACGAGCAGTACTTC. Protein: CASRFSGLSSYEQYF.

The chain is built from TRBV15 and TRBJ2-7; unclear D gene. The ends were cut back, 2 bases at V and 5 bases at J, with 10 bases in the middle. Germline V gene data show CDR1 as LNHNV and CDR2 as YYDKDF (reference sequence). This CDR3 region has 13 residues. The DNA of the CDR3 is TGTGCCACCAGCAGATACTTAAGGGACGAGCAGTACTTC. It encodes CATSRYLRDEQYF.

This chain joins TRBV19 and TRBJ1-5; 9 bases are a match to TRBD1. The CDR3 covers 16 residues. V lost 6 bases to trimming and J lost 0 bases; unmatched junction nucleotides: 6. Germline V CDR1 and CDR2: LNHDA, SQIVND (reference sequence). In DNA, the CDR3 is TGTGCCAGTAGCCTCCTACAGGGGGCTAGCAATCAGCCCCAGCATTTT. Protein sequence: CASSLLQGASNQPQHF.

The V and J genes are TRBV2 and TRBJ2-3, with 7 bases matching TRBD2. Trimming removed 1 base from V and 0 bases from J; junction bases left unmatched: 19. The CDR3 covers 21 residues. Germline CDR1 reads SNHLY; CDR2 reads FYNNEI. CDR3 in amino acids: CASSEVGVLASGTASTDTQYF. For the CDR3, the DNA is TGTGCCAGCAGTGAAGTCGGGGTCTTGGCTAGCGGCACTGCTAGCACAGATACGCAGTATTTT. The complete variable domain, with remaining parts taken from reference TRBV2 and TRBJ2-3, reads EPEVTQTPSHQVTQMGQEVILRCVPISNHLYFYWYRQILGQKVEFLVSFYNNEISEKSEIFDDQFSVERPDGSNFTLKIRSTKLEDSAMYFCASSEVGVLASGTASTDTQYFGPGTRLTVL.

J is TRBJ2-1 and V is TRBV6-2 or TRBV6-3; unclear D gene. The CDR3 runs to 15 residues. Per germline, CDR1 MNHEY and CDR2 SVGEGT. V dropped 6 bases and J dropped 0 bases, with 12 bases sitting between them. CDR3 bases: TGTGCCAGCAGCCCCACCGTGGGCTCCTACAATGAGCAGTTCTTC. It encodes CASSPTVGSYNEQFF.

A single count supports this clonotype. The V call is TRBV5-4, the J call TRBJ1-4; 8 bases are shared with TRBD1. V shed 3 bases and J 3 bases; nucleotides not matched to a gene: 4. The V gene's germline CDR1 is SGHNT and CDR2 YYREEE (reference sequence). The CDR3 totals 15 residues. The CDR3 coding sequence is TGTGCCAGCAGCTCGGAACAGGGGGCTAATGAAAAACTGTTTTTT. It encodes CASSSEQGANEKLFF. Based on the CDR3 plus reference TRBV5-4 and TRBJ1-4, the full variable domain is ETGVTQSPTHLIKTRGQQVTLRCSSQSGHNTVSWYQQALGQGPQFIFQYYREEENGRGNFPPRFSGLQFPNYSSELNVNALELDDSALYLCASSSEQGANEKLFFGSGTQLSVL.

This clonotype showed up just a few times. The gene calls are TRBV5-4 and TRBJ2-7, with D perhaps TRBD2 (5 bases). Germline V gives CDR1 SGHNT, CDR2 YYREEE (reference sequence). The CDR3 has 15 residues. Trimming took off 5 bases at V and 4 bases at J, with 19 bases between the two ends. The CDR3 reads CASSLREGLLYEQYF. As DNA, the CDR3 is TGTGCCAGCAGTCTTCGAGAGGGATTGCTATACGAGCAGTACTTC.

A few counts support this clonotype. The V and J genes are TRBV29-1 and TRBJ2-7; no clear D gene. CDR1 is SQVTM and CDR2 is ANQGSEA in the germline V gene. This CDR3 has 13 residues. Trimming shortened V by 3 bases and J by 7 bases, and 16 bases separated the two germline ends. CDR3 in amino acids: CSVEVSPLGEQYF. CDR3 nucleotides: TGCAGCGTTGAGGTTTCCCCGTTGGGGGAGCAGTACTTC.

The V call is TRBV24-1, the J call TRBJ2-5; a weak D match, TRBD1 (6 bases). Deletions cut 4 bases from V and 5 bases from J, with 16 bases between. CDR3 length equals 15 residues. In germline, CDR1 is KGHDR, CDR2 SFDVKD. The CDR3 bases are TGTGCCACCAGTGACCCCGGACAGAATGGGGAGACCCAGTACTTC. Its translation is CATSDPGQNGETQYF.

This chain joins TRBV7-8 and TRBJ1-5; D possibly corresponds to TRBD1 (5 bases). V lost 5 bases to trimming and J lost 0 bases, with 11 bases between them. The CDR3 totals 15 residues. Germline V CDR1 and CDR2: SGHVS, FQNEAQ. In DNA form, the CDR3 reads TGTGCCAGCAGCAGGGACTCGCATAGCAATCAGCCCCAGCATTTT. Translation gives CASSRDSHSNQPQHF.

This chain joins TRBV29-1 and TRBJ1-2; tentatively, D is TRBD1 (6 bases). This CDR3 region has 12 residues. Trimming stripped 7 bases from V and 6 bases from J, with 15 bases between. CDR1 and CDR2 (germline): SQVTM, ANQGSEA. The CDR3 DNA reads as TGCAGCGGGCTGACAGGAATTGATGGCTACACCTTC. As protein: CSGLTGIDGYTF.

This clonotype appeared a single time. The chain links TRBV24-1 to TRBJ2-3; 8 bases are shared with TRBD2. The CDR3 spans 15 residues. Trimming took 4 bases from V and 7 from J; bases not matched to a gene: 9. Germline-derived CDR1 and CDR2 are KGHDR and SFDVKD. The CDR3 bases are TGTGCCACCAGTGACACTAGCGGCCTCCGACATACGCAGTATTTT. Translating it yields CATSDTSGLRHTQYF.

The V call is TRBV3-1, the J call TRBJ1-5; D is ambiguous. Germline CDR1 reads LGHDT; CDR2 reads YNNKEL (reference sequence). Trimming took off 6 bases at V and 7 bases at J, with 10 bases between the two ends. The CDR3 runs to 12 residues. In nucleotides, the CDR3 is TGTGCCAGCAGTTCAGGTCCGCAGCCCCAGCATTTT. Its protein product is CASSSGPQPQHF.

The CDR3 nucleotides are TGTGCCAGCAGCCAAGGCCTCTACGAGCAGTACTTC. Its translation is CASSQGLYEQYF. The rearrangement uses TRBV3-1 and TRBJ2-7; D remains ambiguous. Germline CDR1 is LGHDT and CDR2 is YNNKEL (reference sequence). The CDR3 has 12 residues. The V gene lost 1 base and the J gene lost 3 bases, with 4 bases spanning the gap.

This rearrangement joins TRBV5-1 to TRBJ2-2; D ambiguous. The CDR3 runs to 14 residues. CDR1 and CDR2 (germline): SGHRS, YFSETQ. V gave up 6 bases and J gave up 4 bases, with 13 bases separating them. The CDR3 region is CASKSPTITGELFF. CDR3 bases: TGCGCCAGCAAATCCCCGACAATCACCGGGGAGCTGTTTTTT.

The chain links TRBV20-1 to TRBJ2-5, with 8 bases lining up with TRBD2. The V segment lost 5 bases and the J segment 2 bases; nucleotides outside the gene matches: 4. Germline V CDR1 and CDR2: DFQATT, SNEGSKA (reference sequence). This CDR3 has 13 amino acids. The CDR3 spells CSASLAVQETQYF. The DNA for the CDR3 is TGCAGTGCTTCACTAGCGGTTCAAGAGACCCAGTACTTC.

This rearrangement joins TRBV7-8 to TRBJ2-4; 11 positions agree with TRBD1. Looked up from germline, CDR1 is SGHVS and CDR2 is FQNEAQ. The trim removed 5 bases at V and 2 bases at J, leaving 14 bases unmatched. The CDR3 sequence is 19 residues long. The CDR3 loop is CASSRGPVDRGRTKNIQYF. In nucleotides, the CDR3 is TGTGCCAGCAGCAGAGGACCTGTGGACAGGGGGCGTACCAAAAACATTCAGTACTTC.

The rearrangement links TRBV24-1 to TRBJ2-2; 7 nucleotides line up with TRBD1. V trimming: 2 bases; J trimming: 0 bases; junction bases outside the gene matches: 8. The CDR3 is 18 residues long. CDR1 is KGHDR, CDR2 SFDVKD, per germline. This CDR3 is CATSDSSRQGANTGELFF. In DNA, the CDR3 is TGTGCCACCAGTGATTCGTCTCGACAGGGTGCGAACACCGGGGAGCTGTTTTTT.

This clonotype has only a few counts. This sequence joins TRBV28 and TRBJ2-7; D unclear. The CDR3 length is 11 residues. Germline lookup yields CDR1 MDHEN and CDR2 SYDVKM. V was cut by 6 bases and J by 6 bases, with 9 bases left in between. CDR3 loop: CASSPSIEQYF. The CDR3 DNA reads TGTGCCAGCAGCCCCAGCATCGAGCAGTACTTC. Full variable domain (outside the CDR3, taken from reference TRBV28 and TRBJ2-7): DVKVTQSSRYLVKRTGEKVFLECVQDMDHENMFWYRQDPGLGLRLIYFSYDVKMKEKGDIPEGYSVSREKKERFSLILESASTNQTSMYLCASSPSIEQYFGPGTRLTVT.

This chain connects TRBV29-1 to TRBJ2-7; D tentatively fits TRBD1 or TRBD2 (6 bases each). The V and J ends lost 3 bases and 2 bases respectively, with 17 bases between them. Germline loops: CDR1 SQVTM, CDR2 ANQGSEA. CDR3 length: 15 amino acids. CDR3 nucleotide sequence: TGCAGCGTTGACGGCCCTTCCGGGGGCACCTACGAGCAGTACTTC. Encoded protein: CSVDGPSGGTYEQYF.

The rearrangement uses TRBV4-1 and TRBJ2-1; D remains ambiguous. V was clipped by 6 bases and J by 1 base, with 13 bases between them. CDR1 is MGHRA, CDR2 YSYEKL, per germline. The CDR3 extends over 15 amino acids. The CDR3 here is CASRQQSTSYNEQFF. The CDR3, as DNA: TGCGCCAGCAGACAACAGAGCACGTCCTACAATGAGCAGTTCTTC.

This chain connects TRBV4-3 to TRBJ2-3; D gene unclear. V was trimmed by 1 base and J by 6 bases, leaving 17 bases between them. The germline CDR1 and CDR2 sequences are LGHNA and YSLEER. This CDR3 is built from 16 residues. CDR3 in amino acids: CASSQAASLFGDTQYF. The CDR3 nucleotides are TGCGCCAGCAGCCAAGCGGCATCCTTATTTGGGGATACGCAGTATTTT.

This chain connects TRBV19 to TRBJ2-5, with D perhaps given as TRBD1 or TRBD2 (6 bases each). Trimming took 3 bases from V and 5 from J, leaving 19 bases between them. The CDR3 is 16 residues long. Germline lookup yields CDR1 LNHDA and CDR2 SQIVND (reference sequence). The CDR3 reads CASSILGTGRRETQYF. CDR3 nucleotides: TGTGCCAGTAGTATTCTGGGAACAGGGAGGAGGGAGACCCAGTACTTC.

The J gene is TRBJ1-1, the V gene TRBV12-3 or TRBV12-4; TRBD1 aligns across 7 bases. V gave up 4 bases and J gave up 1 base; unmatched junction bases: 6. This CDR3 has 15 residues. CDR3 sequence reads: CASSWRQGGNTEAFF. Here the CDR3 DNA reads TGTGCCAGCAGTTGGAGACAGGGAGGGAACACTGAAGCTTTCTTT.

This clonotype appeared once. The chain employs TRBV11-2 and TRBJ2-1, with 7 bases that match TRBD2. This CDR3 has 15 residues. Germline trimming cut 5 bases from V and 10 bases from J; bases unmatched to any gene: 14. CDR1 SGHAT and CDR2 FQNNGV come from the germline V gene. CDR3 residues: CASSPTVSGPVEQFF. CDR3 sequence (DNA): TGTGCCAGCAGCCCAACGGTTAGCGGGCCGGTCGAGCAGTTCTTC.